This T cell receptor beta chain was recovered during a study of blood T cell repertoires in COVID-19. For the study at large: From the United States, Italy and Spain came samples of acute and convalescent COVID-19.

The authors' processing: Nucleated cell counts were estimated from reference gene primer amplification. The protocol was immunoSEQ multiplex PCR, while the TCRdb copy is restricted to in-frame clones and leaves out a portion. Clone size and V and J calls were adopted from that table, with D and trimming inferred from the DNA. Of about 280,000 clones in the sample, roughly 86% were seen once. Germline V CDR1 and CDR2: LGHNA, YSLEER. The CDR3 extends over 16 amino acids. V lost 4 bases to trimming and J lost 0 bases; unmatched junction nucleotides: 5. This clonotype originated in a man aged 18 to 30 with active or convalescent COVID-19. The chain combines TRBV4-3 with TRBJ1-1, with 10 nucleotides matching TRBD1. Sample: peripheral blood. In nucleotides, the CDR3 is TGCGCCAGCAGCCCCGGGACAGGGGCCTTGAACACTGAAGCTTTCTTT. Residues: CASSPGTGALNTEAFF.